The entry below describes one T cell receptor (beta chain). The sample is drawn from a study of CDR3 diversity in severe acne. Trimming left V 0 bases short and J 5 bases short, with 11 bases between. The CDR3 runs to 15 residues. Germline CDR1 and CDR2: SGHAT and FQNNGV. MiXCR was run by TCRdb on the PCR reads, yielding one entry per CDR3 protein. The sample contains tens of thousands of distinct CDR3 sequences, 45% to 65% of which appear only once. The receptor was isolated from a male donor in good health, without acne. Sequencing used blood. The gene calls are TRBV11-2 and TRBJ1-5; the D is unclear. The CDR3, as DNA: TGTGCCAGCAGCTTAGATACTCCCCCCGATCAGCCCCAGCATTTT. Translation gives CASSLDTPPDQPQHF.